This T cell receptor (beta chain) was obtained from a study of CD8 T cells in ankylosing spondylitis. General study findings and limits: Peripheral blood samples showed relatively rare disease-linked clones, and these clones were CD8+. Significantly higher representation of disease-linked clones was reported for matched ankylosing spondylitis synovial fluid. Ankylosing spondylitis blood seemed to carry a telltale TCR beta motif made of under 10 highly homologous variants.

In making TCR beta libraries, quantitative 5'-RACE with molecular barcodes was used. One entry per CDR3 protein, called by TCRdb with MiXCR from the 5' RACE reads. Of nearly 250,000 distinct CDR3 sequences in the sample, roughly a third were seen once. CDR1 and CDR2 from the germline V gene are SGHAT and FQNNGV. The V end was cut by 4 bases, the J end by 7 bases, with 16 bases between. CDR3 size: 14 residues. Of note for this clonotype: Its antigen is not known.

The origin of this receptor is a male donor with ankylosing spondylitis or in good health (not recorded which). The sequenced material came from blood, either unsorted or a sorted T cell fraction (not recorded which). V gene TRBV11-2 combines with J gene TRBJ2-5; a possible D gene is TRBD2 (6 bases). CDR3 DNA: TGTGCCAGCAGCTCCCCGCGGGGCCGGGTGACCCAGTACTTC. Translation: CASSSPRGRVTQYF.